The following is a T cell receptor beta chain sequence with its context. The sample is drawn from a study of blood T cell repertoires in COVID-19. Overall study context: COVID-19 samples from acute and convalescent phases originated in the United States, Italy and Spain. PBMCs, B-cell-depleted T cells, or T cells provided the cDNA or gDNA that made up the material.

CDR1 is SGHNT and CDR2 is YENEEA in the germline V gene. V dropped 0 bases and J dropped 2 bases, with 14 bases sitting between them. The CDR3 runs 16 residues. In the original processing: Reference gene primers were amplified, and this amplification served to estimate nucleated cell counts. Sequencing used immunoSEQ multiplex PCR; TCRdb keeps in-frame clones, though not all of them. The V and J calls and clone size come from that table; D and trimming were worked out from the DNA. This repertoire shows 75,000 or so clones, about 83% found once; its top ten account for nearly 5%. Sequences were obtained from peripheral blood. V is TRBV11-3 and J is TRBJ2-7; tentatively, D is TRBD2 (5 bases). The origin of this receptor is a woman older than 75 with active or convalescent COVID-19. This CDR3 reads CASSLDREGRPYEQYF. The CDR3 nucleotides read TGTGCCAGCAGCTTAGATAGAGAGGGAAGGCCCTACGAGCAGTACTTC.